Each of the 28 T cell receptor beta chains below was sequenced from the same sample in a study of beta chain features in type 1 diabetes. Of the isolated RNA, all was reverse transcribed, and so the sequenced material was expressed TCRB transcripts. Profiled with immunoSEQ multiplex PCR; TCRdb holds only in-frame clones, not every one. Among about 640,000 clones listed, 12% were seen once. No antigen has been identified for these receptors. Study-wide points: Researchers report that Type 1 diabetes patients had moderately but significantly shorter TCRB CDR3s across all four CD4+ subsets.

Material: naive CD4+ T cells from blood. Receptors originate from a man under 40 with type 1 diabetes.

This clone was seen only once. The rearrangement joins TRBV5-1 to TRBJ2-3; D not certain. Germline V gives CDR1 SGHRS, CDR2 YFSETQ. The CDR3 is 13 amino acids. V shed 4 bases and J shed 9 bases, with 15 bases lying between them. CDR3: CASSDDEVGTQYF. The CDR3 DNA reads TGCGCCAGCAGCGATGATGAGGTTGGGACGCAGTATTTT.

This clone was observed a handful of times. CDR3 protein: CASSYGGTSYNEQFF. Here the CDR3 DNA reads TGTGCCAGCAGTTACGGGGGAACCTCCTACAATGAGCAGTTCTTC. The rearrangement uses TRBV6-5 and TRBJ2-1; possibly TRBD1 or TRBD2 for D (5 bases each). The germline CDR1 and CDR2 sequences are MNHEY and SVGAGI. The CDR3 is 15 residues long. Trimming removed 2 bases from V and 0 bases from J, with 8 bases in between.

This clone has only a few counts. The CDR3 coding sequence is TGTGCCAGCAGCTCCGTAGGGTCTGGAAACACCATATATTTT. Encoded protein: CASSSVGSGNTIYF. The rearrangement links TRBV9 to TRBJ1-3; D gene unclear. Per the germline V gene, CDR1 is SGDLS and CDR2 is YYNGEE. Trimming stripped 4 bases from V and 1 base from J, with 9 bases between. This CDR3 contains 14 residues. Complete variable domain (other parts from reference TRBV9 and TRBJ1-3): DSGVTQTPKHLITATGQRVTLRCSPRSGDLSVYWYQQSLDQGLQFLIQYYNGEERAKGNILERFSAQQFPDLHSELNLSSLELGDSALYFCASSSVGSGNTIYFGEGSWLTVV.

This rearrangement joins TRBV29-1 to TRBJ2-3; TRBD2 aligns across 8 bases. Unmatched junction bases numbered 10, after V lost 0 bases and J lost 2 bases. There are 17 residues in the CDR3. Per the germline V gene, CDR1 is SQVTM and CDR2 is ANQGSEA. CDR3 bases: TGCAGCGTTGAAGATCCTCCGGGACTAGGAACCACAGATACGCAGTATTTT. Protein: CSVEDPPGLGTTDTQYF.

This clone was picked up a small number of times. CDR3 bases: TGTGCCAGCAGCTCATCCGTTTTACCCCTCCACTTT. Translated: CASSSSVLPLHF. The J gene is TRBJ1-6, the V gene TRBV7-2; D gene ambiguous. Germline CDR1 SGHTA, CDR2 FQGNSA. The CDR3 has 12 amino acids. Trimming took off 4 bases at V and 12 bases at J, with 10 bases between the two ends. Supplemented by reference TRBV7-2 and TRBJ1-6, the full variable domain reads GAGVSQSPSNKVTEKGKDVELRCDPISGHTALYWYRQSLGQGLEFLIYFQGNSAPDKSGLPSDRFSAERTGGSVSTLTIQRTQQEDSAVYLCASSSSVLPLHFGNGTRLTVT.

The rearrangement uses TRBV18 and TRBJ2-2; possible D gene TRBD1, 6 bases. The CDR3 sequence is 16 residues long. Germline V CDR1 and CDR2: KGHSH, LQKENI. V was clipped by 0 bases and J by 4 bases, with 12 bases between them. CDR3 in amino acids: CASSPPNRAGTGELFF. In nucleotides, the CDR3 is TGTGCCAGCTCACCACCGAACAGGGCAGGCACCGGGGAGCTGTTTTTT.

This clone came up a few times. The CDR3 here is CASSLRRGQGQPQHF. The CDR3 coding sequence is TGTGCCAGCAGTCTCCGCAGGGGGCAGGGACAGCCCCAGCATTTT. The chain is built from TRBV2 and TRBJ1-5; 8 bases match TRBD1. The CDR3 totals 15 residues. Per germline, CDR1 SNHLY and CDR2 FYNNEI. The ends lost 5 bases at V and 7 bases at J; junction bases unmatched: 10.

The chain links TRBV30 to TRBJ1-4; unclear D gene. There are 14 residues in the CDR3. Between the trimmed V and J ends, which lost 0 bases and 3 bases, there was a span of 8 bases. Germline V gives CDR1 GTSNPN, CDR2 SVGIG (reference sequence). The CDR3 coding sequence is TGTGCCTGGAGTGTAGTGGCAGCTAATGAAAAACTGTTTTTT. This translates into CAWSVVAANEKLFF.

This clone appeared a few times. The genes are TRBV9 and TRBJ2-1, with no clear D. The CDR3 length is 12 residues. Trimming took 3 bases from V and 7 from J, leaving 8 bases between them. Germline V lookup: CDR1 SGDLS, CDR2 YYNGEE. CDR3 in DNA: TGTGCCAGCAGCGCCGTCAGAAATGAGCAGTTCTTC. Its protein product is CASSAVRNEQFF.

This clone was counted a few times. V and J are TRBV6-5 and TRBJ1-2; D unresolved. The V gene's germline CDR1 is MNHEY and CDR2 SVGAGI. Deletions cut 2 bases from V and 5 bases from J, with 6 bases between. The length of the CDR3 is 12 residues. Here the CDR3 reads CASSYNRYGYTF. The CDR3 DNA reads TGTGCCAGCAGTTACAACCGATATGGCTACACCTTC.

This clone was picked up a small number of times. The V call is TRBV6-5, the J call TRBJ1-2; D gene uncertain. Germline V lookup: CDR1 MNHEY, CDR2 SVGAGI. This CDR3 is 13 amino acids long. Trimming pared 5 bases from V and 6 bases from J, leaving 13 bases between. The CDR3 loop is CASSPTLGHGYTF. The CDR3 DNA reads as TGTGCCAGCAGTCCCACCCTAGGGCATGGCTACACCTTC.

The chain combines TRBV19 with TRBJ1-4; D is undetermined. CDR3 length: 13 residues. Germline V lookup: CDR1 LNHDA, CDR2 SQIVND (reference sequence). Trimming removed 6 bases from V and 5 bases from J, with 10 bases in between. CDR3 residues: CASRGGQNEKLFF. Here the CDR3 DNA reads TGTGCCAGTAGAGGTGGTCAAAATGAAAAACTGTTTTTT.

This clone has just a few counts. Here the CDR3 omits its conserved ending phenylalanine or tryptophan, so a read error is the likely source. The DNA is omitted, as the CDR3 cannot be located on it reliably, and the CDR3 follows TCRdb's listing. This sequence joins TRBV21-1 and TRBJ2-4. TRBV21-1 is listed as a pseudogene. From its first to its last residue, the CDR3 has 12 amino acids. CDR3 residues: CASSKSRDGLGL.

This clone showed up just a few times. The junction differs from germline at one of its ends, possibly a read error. The CDR3 sequence is CASSLEGFVSHQPQHF. The DNA of the CDR3 is TGTGCCAGCAGCTTAGAGGGATTCGTTAGCCATCAGCCCCAGCATTTT. The rearrangement uses TRBV7-8 and TRBJ1-5; D uncertain. This CDR3 is 16 amino acids long. The germline V gene has CDR1 SGHVS and CDR2 FQNEAQ.

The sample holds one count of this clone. The CDR3 DNA reads as TGTGCCAGCAGCGATGCAGGGGACGAGCAGTACTTC. Protein: CASSDAGDEQYF. The chain couples TRBV9 to TRBJ2-7; a possible D gene is TRBD1 (6 bases). Looked up from germline, CDR1 is SGDLS and CDR2 is YYNGEE. The CDR3 loop spans 12 amino acids. Trimming cost V 3 bases and J 5 bases, with 9 bases left between them.

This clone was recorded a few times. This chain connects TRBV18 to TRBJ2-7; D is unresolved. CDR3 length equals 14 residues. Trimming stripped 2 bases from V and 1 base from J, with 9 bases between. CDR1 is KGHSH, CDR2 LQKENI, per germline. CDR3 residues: CASSPSANSYEQYF. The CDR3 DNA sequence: TGTGCCAGCTCACCATCTGCAAATTCCTACGAGCAGTACTTC.

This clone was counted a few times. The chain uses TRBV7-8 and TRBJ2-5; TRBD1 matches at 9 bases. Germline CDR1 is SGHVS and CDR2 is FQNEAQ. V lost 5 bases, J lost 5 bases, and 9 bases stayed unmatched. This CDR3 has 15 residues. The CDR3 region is CASSTGTGISETQYF. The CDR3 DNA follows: TGTGCCAGCAGCACGGGGACAGGGATAAGTGAGACCCAGTACTTC.

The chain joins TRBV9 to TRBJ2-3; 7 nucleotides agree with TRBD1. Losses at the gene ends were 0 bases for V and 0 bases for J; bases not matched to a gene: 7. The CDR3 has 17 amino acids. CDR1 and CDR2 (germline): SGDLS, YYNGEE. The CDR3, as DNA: TGTGCCAGCAGCGTAGAACGGTCAGGGGGAAGCACAGATACGCAGTATTTT. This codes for CASSVERSGGSTDTQYF.

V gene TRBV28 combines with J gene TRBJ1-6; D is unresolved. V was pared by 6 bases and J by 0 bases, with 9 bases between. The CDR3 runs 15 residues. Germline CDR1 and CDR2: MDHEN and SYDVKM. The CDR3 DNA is TGTGCCAGCAGGGTCCCACTCTCCTATAATTCACCCCTCCACTTT. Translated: CASRVPLSYNSPLHF.

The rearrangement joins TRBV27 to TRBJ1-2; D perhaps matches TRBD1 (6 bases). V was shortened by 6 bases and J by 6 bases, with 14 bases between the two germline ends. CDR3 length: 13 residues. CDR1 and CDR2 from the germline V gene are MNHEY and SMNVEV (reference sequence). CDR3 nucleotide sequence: TGTGCCAGCAGCCTAAACACAGGGAATGGCTACACCTTC. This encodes CASSLNTGNGYTF.

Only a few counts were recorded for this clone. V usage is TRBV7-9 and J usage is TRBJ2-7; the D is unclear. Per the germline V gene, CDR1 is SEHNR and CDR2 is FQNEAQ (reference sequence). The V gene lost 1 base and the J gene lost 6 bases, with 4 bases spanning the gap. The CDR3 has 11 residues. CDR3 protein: CASSLETEQYF. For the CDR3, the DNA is TGTGCCAGCAGCTTAGAAACCGAGCAGTACTTC.

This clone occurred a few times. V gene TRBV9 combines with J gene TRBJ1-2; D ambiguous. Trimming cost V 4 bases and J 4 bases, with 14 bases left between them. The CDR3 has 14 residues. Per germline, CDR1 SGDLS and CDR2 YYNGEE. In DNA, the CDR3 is TGTGCCAGCAGCTTGACCTCAGGAGCCTATGGCTACACCTTC. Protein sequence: CASSLTSGAYGYTF.

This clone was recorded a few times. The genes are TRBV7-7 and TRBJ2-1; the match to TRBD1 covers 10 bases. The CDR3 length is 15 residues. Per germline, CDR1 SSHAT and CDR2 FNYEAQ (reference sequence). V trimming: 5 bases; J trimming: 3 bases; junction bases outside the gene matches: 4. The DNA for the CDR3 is TGTGCCAGCAGCCAGGGGACAGGGGACTACAATGAGCAGTTCTTC. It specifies CASSQGTGDYNEQFF.

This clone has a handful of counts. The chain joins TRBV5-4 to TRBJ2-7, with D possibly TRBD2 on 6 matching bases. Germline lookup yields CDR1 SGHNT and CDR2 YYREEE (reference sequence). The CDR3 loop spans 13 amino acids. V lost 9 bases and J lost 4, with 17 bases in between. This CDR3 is CATEDSGDYEQYF. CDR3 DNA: TGTGCCACCGAGGACTCGGGGGATTACGAGCAGTACTTC.

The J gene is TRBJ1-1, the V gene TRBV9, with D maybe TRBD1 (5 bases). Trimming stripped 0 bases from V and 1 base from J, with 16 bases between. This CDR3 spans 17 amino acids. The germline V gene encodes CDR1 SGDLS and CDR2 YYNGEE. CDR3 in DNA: TGTGCCAGCAGCGTAGGAGGTACCCAGGGATCGAACACTGAAGCTTTCTTT. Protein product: CASSVGGTQGSNTEAFF.

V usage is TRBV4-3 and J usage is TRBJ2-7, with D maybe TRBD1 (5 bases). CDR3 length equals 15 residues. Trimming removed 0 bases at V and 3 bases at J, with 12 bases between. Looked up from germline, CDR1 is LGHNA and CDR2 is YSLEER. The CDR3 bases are TGCGCCAGCAGCCAAGATTTGGGGCATCTCTACGAGCAGTACTTC. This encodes CASSQDLGHLYEQYF.

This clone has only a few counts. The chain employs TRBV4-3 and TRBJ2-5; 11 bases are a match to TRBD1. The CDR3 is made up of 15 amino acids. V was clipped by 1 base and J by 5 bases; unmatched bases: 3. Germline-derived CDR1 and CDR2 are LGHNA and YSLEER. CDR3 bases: TGCGCCAGCAGCCAAGGGACAGGGGGCATCGAGACCCAGTACTTC. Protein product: CASSQGTGGIETQYF.

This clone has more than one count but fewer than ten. The CDR3 reads CASSSTGTGGTDTQYF. DNA of the CDR3: TGCGCCAGCAGCTCAACCGGGACAGGAGGCACAGATACGCAGTATTTT. V is TRBV5-1 and J is TRBJ2-3; 8 bases fit TRBD1. After removal of 3 bases from V and 1 base from J, the junction contained 7 bases not matched to a gene. Germline CDR1 reads SGHRS; CDR2 reads YFSETQ. The CDR3 is 16 residues long.